This TCR beta chain was observed in a study of vaccination effects on CD4 cells after COVID-19. The wider study: The cohort was immunized with two doses of either the BNT162b2 or mRNA-1273 vaccine.

The repertoire was sequenced with immunoSEQ multiplex PCR; TCRdb's copy has only in-frame clones and lacks some. The table lists about 41,000 clones, around three quarters of them singletons, with 2.9% in the top ten. CDR1 is LNHDA and CDR2 is SQIVND in the germline V gene (reference sequence). This CDR3 comprises 15 residues. Trimming removed 4 bases from V and 0 bases from J, with 7 bases in between. This clone has just a few counts. The antigen is not known. At the DNA level, this CDR3 is encoded by other sequences in the same sample as well. Points from the study as a whole: The study dataset contains few convalescent patients and includes no early post-infection timepoints.

Expansion of antigen-specific CD4+ T cells with viral peptide pools was carried out by the ViraFEST assay before sequencing. Upon completion of about ten days in culture, CD4+ T cells were isolated. Prior SARS-CoV-2 infection was absent in the vaccine recipients, as shown by negative nucleocapsid antibodies. Under 2.5 million PBMC were placed in each well, which was supplemented with roughly 9.1 IU/ml IL-2 and around 9.4 ug/ml peptides. Days 3 and 7 were when half the medium was replaced with IL-2 medium. The sequence derives from a human donor who received a COVID-19 vaccine. This rearrangement joins TRBV19 to TRBJ2-6; D may be TRBD1 (5 bases). The sequences come from CD4+ T cells from PBMCs cultured with HCoV-NL63 spike peptides, collected before COVID-19 vaccination. The CDR3, as DNA: TGTGCCAGTAGTAGACAGAGCTCTGGGGCCAACGTCCTGACTTTC. It yields the protein CASSRQSSGANVLTF.